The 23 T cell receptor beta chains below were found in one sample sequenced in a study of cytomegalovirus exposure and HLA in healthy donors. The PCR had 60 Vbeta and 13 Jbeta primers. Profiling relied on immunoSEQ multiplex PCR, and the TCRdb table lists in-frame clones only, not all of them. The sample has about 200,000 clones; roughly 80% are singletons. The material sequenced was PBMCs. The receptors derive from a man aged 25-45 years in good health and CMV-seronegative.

The CDR3 loop is CASSSPDRGGRETQYF. As DNA, the CDR3 is TGCGCCAGCAGCTCCCCCGACAGGGGAGGCAGAGAGACCCAGTACTTC. This chain joins TRBV5-1 and TRBJ2-5; 8 nucleotides agree with TRBD1. The junction had 11 bases not matched to a gene; V was cut back by 3 bases and J by 4 bases. The V gene's germline CDR1 is SGHRS and CDR2 YFSETQ. This CDR3 is built from 16 residues.

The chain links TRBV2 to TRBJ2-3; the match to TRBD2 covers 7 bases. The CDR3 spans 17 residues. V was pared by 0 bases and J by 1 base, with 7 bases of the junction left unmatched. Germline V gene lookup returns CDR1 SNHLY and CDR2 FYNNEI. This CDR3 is CASSEAPGRVGTDTQYF. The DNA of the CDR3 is TGTGCCAGCAGTGAAGCGCCGGGGAGGGTGGGCACAGATACGCAGTATTTT.

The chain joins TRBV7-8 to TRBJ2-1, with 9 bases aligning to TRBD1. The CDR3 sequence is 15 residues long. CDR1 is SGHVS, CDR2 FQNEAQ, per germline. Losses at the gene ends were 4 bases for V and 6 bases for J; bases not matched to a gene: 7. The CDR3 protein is CASSSWDRESNEQFF. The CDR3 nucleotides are TGTGCCAGCAGCTCTTGGGACAGGGAAAGCAATGAGCAGTTCTTC. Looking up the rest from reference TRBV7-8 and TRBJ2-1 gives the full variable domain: GAGVSQSPRYKVAKRGQDVALRCDPISGHVSLFWYQQALGQGPEFLTYFQNEAQLDKSGLPSDRFFAERPEGSVSTLKIQRTQQEDSAVYLCASSSWDRESNEQFFGPGTRLTVL.

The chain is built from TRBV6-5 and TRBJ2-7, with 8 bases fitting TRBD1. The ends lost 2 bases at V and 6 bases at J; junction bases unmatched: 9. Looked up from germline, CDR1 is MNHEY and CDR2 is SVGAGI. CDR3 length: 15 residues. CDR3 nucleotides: TGTGCCAGCAGTTACCCATCGACAGGGGTGGCCGAGCAGTACTTC. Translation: CASSYPSTGVAEQYF.

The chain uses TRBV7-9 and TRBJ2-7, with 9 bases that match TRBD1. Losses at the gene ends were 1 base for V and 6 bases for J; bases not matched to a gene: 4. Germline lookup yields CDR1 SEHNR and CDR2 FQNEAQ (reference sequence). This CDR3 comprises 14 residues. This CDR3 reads CASSLVDRGTEQYF. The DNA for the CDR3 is TGTGCCAGCAGCTTAGTAGACAGGGGGACCGAGCAGTACTTC.

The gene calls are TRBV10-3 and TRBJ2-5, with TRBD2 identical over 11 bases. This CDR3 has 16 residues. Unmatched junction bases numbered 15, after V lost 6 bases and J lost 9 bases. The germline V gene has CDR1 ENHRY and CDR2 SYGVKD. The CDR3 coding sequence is TGTGCCATCAGGGCTAGCGGGGGGCACCAACAAGTGGCCCAGTACTTC. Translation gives CAIRASGGHQQVAQYF.

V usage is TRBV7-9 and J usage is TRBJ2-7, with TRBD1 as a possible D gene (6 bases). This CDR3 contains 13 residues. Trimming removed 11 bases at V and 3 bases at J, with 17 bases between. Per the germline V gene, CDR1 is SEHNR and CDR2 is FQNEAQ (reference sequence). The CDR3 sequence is CAGNREGDYEQYF. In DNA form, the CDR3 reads TGTGCCGGAAACAGGGAAGGGGACTACGAGCAGTACTTC.

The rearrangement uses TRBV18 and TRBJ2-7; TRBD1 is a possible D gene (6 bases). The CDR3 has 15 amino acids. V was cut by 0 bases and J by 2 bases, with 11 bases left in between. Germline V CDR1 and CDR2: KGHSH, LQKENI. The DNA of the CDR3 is TGTGCCAGCTCACCACCGACGACAGGCCCCTACGAGCAGTACTTC. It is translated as CASSPPTTGPYEQYF.

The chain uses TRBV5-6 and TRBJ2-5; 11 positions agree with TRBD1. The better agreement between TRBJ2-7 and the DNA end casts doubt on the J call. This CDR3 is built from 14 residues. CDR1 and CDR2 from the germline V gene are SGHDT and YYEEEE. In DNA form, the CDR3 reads TGTGCCAGCAGCCGGGACAGGGGGGGCTACGAGCAGTACTTC. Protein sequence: CASSRDRGGYEQYF.

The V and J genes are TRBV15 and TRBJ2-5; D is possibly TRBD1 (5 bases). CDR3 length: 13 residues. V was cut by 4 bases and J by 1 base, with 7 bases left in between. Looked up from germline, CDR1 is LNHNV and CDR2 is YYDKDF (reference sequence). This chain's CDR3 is CATSKDTQETQYF. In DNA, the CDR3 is TGTGCCACCAGCAAGGACACCCAAGAGACCCAGTACTTC.

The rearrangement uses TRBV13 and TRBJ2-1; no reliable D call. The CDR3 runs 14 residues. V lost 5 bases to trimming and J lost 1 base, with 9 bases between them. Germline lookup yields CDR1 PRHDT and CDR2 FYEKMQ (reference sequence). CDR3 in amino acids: CASSGRWSYNEQFF. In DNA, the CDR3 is TGTGCCAGCAGCGGCCGTTGGTCCTACAATGAGCAGTTCTTC.

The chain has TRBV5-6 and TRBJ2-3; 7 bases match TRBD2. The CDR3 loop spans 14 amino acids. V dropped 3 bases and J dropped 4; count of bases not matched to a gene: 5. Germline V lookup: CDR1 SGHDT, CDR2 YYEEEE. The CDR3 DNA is TGTGCCAGCAGCTCCGGGACTATTTCAGATACGCAGTATTTT. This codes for CASSSGTISDTQYF.

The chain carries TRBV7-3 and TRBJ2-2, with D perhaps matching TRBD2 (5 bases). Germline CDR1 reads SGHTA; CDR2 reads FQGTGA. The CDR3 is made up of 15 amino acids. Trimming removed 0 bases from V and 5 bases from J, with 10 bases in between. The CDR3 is CASSLTVAGTGELFF. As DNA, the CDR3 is TGTGCCAGCAGCTTAACGGTCGCGGGTACCGGGGAGCTGTTTTTT.

As DNA, the CDR3 is TGTGCCAGCAGTGAAAGAGGACTAGCGGCTAACAATGAGCAGTTCTTC. This translates into CASSERGLAANNEQFF. V gene TRBV2 combines with J gene TRBJ2-1; the match to TRBD2 covers 10 bases. CDR1 SNHLY and CDR2 FYNNEI come from the germline V gene. Trimming cost V 2 bases and J 5 bases; bases outside gene matches: 6. CDR3 length equals 16 residues.

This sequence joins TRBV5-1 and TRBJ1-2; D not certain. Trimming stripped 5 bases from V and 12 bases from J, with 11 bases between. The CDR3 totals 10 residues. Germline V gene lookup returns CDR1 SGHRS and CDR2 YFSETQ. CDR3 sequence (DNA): TGCGCCAGCAGGGGAGAGGCTGACACCTTC. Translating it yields CASRGEADTF.

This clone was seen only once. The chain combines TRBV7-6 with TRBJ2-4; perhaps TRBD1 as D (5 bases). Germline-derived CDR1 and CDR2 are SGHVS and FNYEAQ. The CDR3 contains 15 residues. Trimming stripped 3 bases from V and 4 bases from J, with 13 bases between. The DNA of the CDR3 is TGTGCCAGCAGCTTGACAGATGGGCAGAAAAACATTCAGTACTTC. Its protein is CASSLTDGQKNIQYF.

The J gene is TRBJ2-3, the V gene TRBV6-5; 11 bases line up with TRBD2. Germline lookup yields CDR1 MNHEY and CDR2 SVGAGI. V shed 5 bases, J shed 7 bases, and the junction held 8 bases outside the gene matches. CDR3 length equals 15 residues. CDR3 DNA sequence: TGTGCCAGCAGTGGACCGGGACTAGCGGTGTATACGCAGTATTTT. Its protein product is CASSGPGLAVYTQYF.

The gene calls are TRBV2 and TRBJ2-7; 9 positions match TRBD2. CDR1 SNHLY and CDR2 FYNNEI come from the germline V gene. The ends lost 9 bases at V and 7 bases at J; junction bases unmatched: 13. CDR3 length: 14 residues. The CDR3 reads CARTTSGPGGEQYF. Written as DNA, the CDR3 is TGTGCCAGAACGACTAGCGGCCCGGGGGGAGAGCAGTACTTC.

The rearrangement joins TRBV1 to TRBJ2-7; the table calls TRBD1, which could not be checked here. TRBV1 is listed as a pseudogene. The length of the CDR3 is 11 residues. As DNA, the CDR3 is TGCACCAGCAGCCAGACAGTCGAGCAGTACTTC. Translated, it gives CTSSQTVEQYF.

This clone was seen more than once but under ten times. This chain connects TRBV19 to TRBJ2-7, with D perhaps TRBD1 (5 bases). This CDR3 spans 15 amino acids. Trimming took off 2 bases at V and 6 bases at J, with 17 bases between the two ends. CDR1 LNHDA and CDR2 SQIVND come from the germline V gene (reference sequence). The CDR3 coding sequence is TGTGCCAGTAGTATACGGGCTTCAGGGCGAAGCGAGCAGTACTTC. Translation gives CASSIRASGRSEQYF.

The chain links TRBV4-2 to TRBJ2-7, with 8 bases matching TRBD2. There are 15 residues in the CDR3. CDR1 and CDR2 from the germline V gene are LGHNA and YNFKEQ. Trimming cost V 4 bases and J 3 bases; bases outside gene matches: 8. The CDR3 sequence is CASSPERGRIYEQYF. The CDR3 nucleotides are TGTGCCAGCAGCCCCGAGCGGGGGAGGATCTACGAGCAGTACTTC.

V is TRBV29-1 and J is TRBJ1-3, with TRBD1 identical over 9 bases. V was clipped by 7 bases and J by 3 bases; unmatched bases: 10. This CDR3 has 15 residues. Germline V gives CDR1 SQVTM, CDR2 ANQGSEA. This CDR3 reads CSAALTGGFGNTIYF. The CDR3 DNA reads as TGCAGCGCCGCCTTGACAGGGGGATTTGGAAACACCATATATTTT.

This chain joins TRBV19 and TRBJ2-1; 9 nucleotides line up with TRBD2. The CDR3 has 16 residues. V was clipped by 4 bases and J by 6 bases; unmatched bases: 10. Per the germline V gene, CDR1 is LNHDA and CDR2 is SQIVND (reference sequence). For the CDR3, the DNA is TGTGCCAGTAGTAACGAGCCTAGCGGGGTCCCCAATGAGCAGTTCTTC. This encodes CASSNEPSGVPNEQFF.